The rows below give T cell receptor beta chains drawn from one sample of a study of T-cell reconstitution after alpha-beta-depleted transplantation in children. Each CDR3 protein is one row after TCRdb ran MiXCR on the PCR reads. The repertoire holds some 240,000 distinct CDR3 sequences, with about 12% as singletons. Here the sequenced sample was PBMCs from the stem cell graft donor, taken from the stem cell graft. The receptor set was obtained from a human donor who donated a stem cell graft to a child with acute lymphoblastic leukemia. CDR3s include the opening cysteine and the closing phenylalanine or tryptophan. A D gene is named only where the DNA matches it firmly. Size is omitted from some rows. Given values are once, few, many or a class for expanded clones.

CDR3nt,CDR3aa,j_gene,d_gene,abundance,v_gene
TGCAGTGCTAGTTCCAGGGAGGCCAAAAACATTCAGTACTTC,CSASSREAKNIQYF,TRBJ2-4,NA,few,TRBV20-1
TGTGCCACCAGTGATTTTCAGGGCCACAGCACCACAGATACGCAGTATTTT,CATSDFQGHSTTDTQYF,TRBJ2-3,NA,many,TRBV24-1
TGTGCCAGCAGTCTACTAGAAGATACGCAGTATTTT,CASSLLEDTQYF,TRBJ2-3,NA,many,TRBV9
TGCAGTGCTAGCCGGGGAAGGGAGTCACCCCTCCACTTT,CSASRGRESPLHF,TRBJ1-6,NA,NA,TRBV20-1
TGTGCCAGCAGCTTGTCGAGGACTAGCGGGAGGACAGATACGCAGTATTTT,CASSLSRTSGRTDTQYF,TRBJ2-3,TRBD2,many,TRBV5-6
TGTGCCTGGTCAGACGGGCTATACAATGAGCAGTTCTTC,CAWSDGLYNEQFF,TRBJ2-1,NA,few,TRBV30
TGTGCCAGCAGCTCCGGACTAGCGGGAGCGGGCACAGATACGCAGTATTTT,CASSSGLAGAGTDTQYF,TRBJ2-3,TRBD2,many,TRBV7-2
TGTGCCAGTAGTTCTCTAGGGGACATCTATAGCACAGATACGCAGTATTTT,CASSSLGDIYSTDTQYF,TRBJ2-3,NA,few,TRBV19
TGCAGTGCTAGGGAATTATACGTTTCGAGGCAGCCCCAGCATTTT,CSARELYVSRQPQHF,TRBJ1-5,NA,many,TRBV20-1
TGTGCCAGCAGACCCTCCGGGAGAAACACTGAAGCTTTCTTT,CASRPSGRNTEAFF,TRBJ1-1,NA,many,TRBV6-5
TGTGCCAGCAGTTACCAGGTATCCTACGAGCAGTACTTC,CASSYQVSYEQYF,TRBJ2-7,NA,many,TRBV6-2/TRBV6-3
TGCGCCAGCAGCCTAAGCCGGGGTAGCGAGCAGTTCTTC,CASSLSRGSEQFF,TRBJ2-1,NA,many,TRBV4-3
TGTGCCAGCAGCTCCCGGACTGACTTCTCCTACGAGCAGTACTTC,CASSSRTDFSYEQYF,TRBJ2-7,NA,many,TRBV7-2